These T cell receptor beta chains were read from a single sample in a study of identical twins. TCRdb reprocessed the 5' RACE reads with MiXCR, giving one entry per CDR3 protein. The sample shows some 590,000 distinct CDR3 sequences, around a tenth of them seen only once. This sample was shared with a second study, whose subject was yellow fever vaccine responses in identical twins.

The sequencing sample was made of PBMCs. These receptors were taken from a woman aged 18-35 years in good health. Both conserved end residues are part of each CDR3. The D gene is left open where the match is weak. Only some rows state a clone size, as once, few, many or a class for expanded clones.

clone_size: few
v_call: TRBV5-1
j_call: TRBJ2-3
d_call: -
cdr3_nt: TGCGCCAGCAGCTTGGTGCCAGGGGGGGCAGATACGCAGTATTTT
cdr3_aa: CASSLVPGGADTQYF

clone_size: many
v_call: TRBV3-1
j_call: TRBJ1-1
d_call: -
cdr3_nt: TGTGCCAGCAGCCCCCCGGACAGAGCTTCACCTGAAGCTTTCTTT
cdr3_aa: CASSPPDRASPEAFF

clone_size: many
v_call: TRBV12-3/TRBV12-4
j_call: TRBJ2-7
d_call: -
cdr3_nt: TGTGCCAGCAGCTTACGAGGAGGTCCCTACGAGCAGTACTTC
cdr3_aa: CASSLRGGPYEQYF

clone_size: many
v_call: TRBV4-2
j_call: TRBJ2-2
d_call: TRBD2
cdr3_nt: TGTGCCAGCAGCCAGTCCCAAGCTAGCGGGAGGGACCTCGGGGAGCTGTTTTTT
cdr3_aa: CASSQSQASGRDLGELFF

clone_size: many
v_call: TRBV20-1
j_call: TRBJ2-3
d_call: -
cdr3_nt: TGCAGTGCTAGAACTCTAGGGACAACAGATACGCAGTATTTT
cdr3_aa: CSARTLGTTDTQYF

clone_size: many
v_call: TRBV4-1
j_call: TRBJ2-1
d_call: TRBD1
cdr3_nt: TGCGCCAGCAGCCAAGATGGTTTGATGGGACAGGGAAAGGATGAGCAGTTCTTC
cdr3_aa: CASSQDGLMGQGKDEQFF

clone_size: many
v_call: TRBV12-3/TRBV12-4
j_call: TRBJ2-7
d_call: TRBD2
cdr3_nt: TGTGCCAGCCGACTAGCAGCTCACTACGAGCAGTACTTC
cdr3_aa: CASRLAAHYEQYF

clone_size: few
v_call: TRBV12-3/TRBV12-4
j_call: TRBJ2-7
d_call: -
cdr3_nt: TGTGCCAGCAGTTTTATTATACCGCGGGGTACCTACGAGCAGTACTTC
cdr3_aa: CASSFIIPRGTYEQYF

clone_size: -
v_call: TRBV19
j_call: TRBJ2-1
d_call: -
cdr3_nt: TGTGCCAGTAGTATACGGACAGCCTACAATGAGCAGTTCTTC
cdr3_aa: CASSIRTAYNEQFF

clone_size: -
v_call: TRBV11-2
j_call: TRBJ2-7
d_call: -
cdr3_nt: TGTGCCAGCAGCCAGGGGCGGAGCCCCGAGCAGTACTTC
cdr3_aa: CASSQGRSPEQYF

clone_size: few
v_call: TRBV4-3
j_call: TRBJ2-3
d_call: -
cdr3_nt: TGCGCCAGCAGCCAGGGGGACTCCCCACCAGGCGATACGCAGTATTTT
cdr3_aa: CASSQGDSPPGDTQYF

clone_size: many
v_call: TRBV11-3
j_call: TRBJ1-2
d_call: -
cdr3_nt: TGTGCCAGCAGCCACTTGGAGAGGGGATCTAACTATGGCTACACCTTC
cdr3_aa: CASSHLERGSNYGYTF

clone_size: few
v_call: TRBV30
j_call: TRBJ2-5
d_call: -
cdr3_nt: TGTGCCGGGGGACATCCGGAGACCCAGTACTTC
cdr3_aa: CAGGHPETQYF

clone_size: many
v_call: TRBV25-1
j_call: TRBJ2-5
d_call: -
cdr3_nt: TGTGCCAGCAGAGAGTTACAGACCCAGTACTTC
cdr3_aa: CASRELQTQYF

clone_size: -
v_call: TRBV5-6
j_call: TRBJ1-2
d_call: -
cdr3_nt: TGTGCCAGCAGCTTGATTCCGGTTACCTATGGCTACACCTTC
cdr3_aa: CASSLIPVTYGYTF

clone_size: -
v_call: TRBV27
j_call: TRBJ2-5
d_call: -
cdr3_nt: TGTGCCAGCAGCCTCGGCCTGGGGCCAAAGTACTTC
cdr3_aa: CASSLGLGPKYF

clone_size: -
v_call: TRBV10-1
j_call: TRBJ2-7
d_call: -
cdr3_nt: TGCGCCACCAAATCGGAGAACAGGGTCTTC
cdr3_aa: CATKSENRVF

clone_size: few
v_call: TRBV28
j_call: TRBJ2-1
d_call: -
cdr3_nt: TGTGCCAGCAGTCCACGCCATCGTGATGAGCAGTTCTTC
cdr3_aa: CASSPRHRDEQFF

clone_size: -
v_call: TRBV7-2
j_call: TRBJ2-5
d_call: -
cdr3_nt: TGTGCCAGCAGCATACCATTACAAGAGACCCAGTACTTC
cdr3_aa: CASSIPLQETQYF

clone_size: many
v_call: TRBV7-8
j_call: TRBJ2-1
d_call: TRBD2
cdr3_nt: TGTGCCAGCAGCTTTTTTGCGGGAGACAATGAGCAGTTCTTC
cdr3_aa: CASSFFAGDNEQFF

clone_size: many
v_call: TRBV20-1
j_call: TRBJ2-6
d_call: -
cdr3_nt: TGCAGTGCCGTCTCTGGGGCCAACGTCCTGACTTTC
cdr3_aa: CSAVSGANVLTF

clone_size: few
v_call: TRBV5-1
j_call: TRBJ2-2
d_call: -
cdr3_nt: TGCGCCAGCAGCTTACAACCGAACACCGGGGAGCTGTTTTTT
cdr3_aa: CASSLQPNTGELFF

clone_size: -
v_call: TRBV27
j_call: TRBJ2-3
d_call: -
cdr3_nt: TGTGCCAGCAGTCCACGGGTCCTAATACGCGGCACAGATACGCAGTATTTT
cdr3_aa: CASSPRVLIRGTDTQYF

clone_size: -
v_call: TRBV7-9
j_call: TRBJ2-4
d_call: -
cdr3_nt: TGTGCCAGCAGCCCCGAGGGTCCCGCCGATTGGAACATTCAGTACTTC
cdr3_aa: CASSPEGPADWNIQYF

clone_size: many
v_call: TRBV7-2
j_call: TRBJ1-5
d_call: -
cdr3_nt: TGTGCCAGCAGTTTCCGAGTGGGCCCCAATCAGCCCCAGCATTTT
cdr3_aa: CASSFRVGPNQPQHF

clone_size: many
v_call: TRBV12-3/TRBV12-4
j_call: TRBJ1-1
d_call: -
cdr3_nt: TGTGCCAGCAGTCCGCGGACAAGGAACACTGAAGCTTTCTTT
cdr3_aa: CASSPRTRNTEAFF

clone_size: -
v_call: TRBV5-6
j_call: TRBJ1-1
d_call: TRBD1
cdr3_nt: TGTGCCAGCAGCCCGACTGACAGGGACTCTGAAGCTTTCTTT
cdr3_aa: CASSPTDRDSEAFF

clone_size: many
v_call: TRBV5-1
j_call: TRBJ2-5
d_call: -
cdr3_nt: TGCGCCAGCAGCTTGGTAGGGGACCCCGGTGGGACCCAGTACTTC
cdr3_aa: CASSLVGDPGGTQYF

clone_size: few
v_call: TRBV5-1
j_call: TRBJ2-1
d_call: TRBD1
cdr3_nt: TGCGCCAGCAGCTGGCAGGGGACAGGACCTGGTGAGCAGTTCTTC
cdr3_aa: CASSWQGTGPGEQFF

clone_size: many
v_call: TRBV30
j_call: TRBJ1-2
d_call: -
cdr3_nt: TGTGCCTGTGCAGAAGGCTATGGCTACACCTTC
cdr3_aa: CACAEGYGYTF

clone_size: -
v_call: TRBV7-2
j_call: TRBJ2-7
d_call: TRBD2
cdr3_nt: TGTGCCAGCAGCAGAGAGCGGGGCCCTATCAGTGAGCAGTACTTC
cdr3_aa: CASSRERGPISEQYF

clone_size: -
v_call: TRBV7-3
j_call: TRBJ2-2
d_call: TRBD2
cdr3_nt: TGTGCCAGCAGCTTAGGGCCAGCGGGGGGGAACACCGGGGAGCTGTTTTTT
cdr3_aa: CASSLGPAGGNTGELFF

clone_size: -
v_call: TRBV28
j_call: TRBJ1-2
d_call: -
cdr3_nt: TGTGCCAGCAGCCAATCTGCCTATGGCTACACCTTC
cdr3_aa: CASSQSAYGYTF

clone_size: -
v_call: TRBV9
j_call: TRBJ2-5
d_call: -
cdr3_nt: TGTGCCAGCACCCCGGGTGGGGGGGCCCAAGAGACCCAGTACTTC
cdr3_aa: CASTPGGGAQETQYF

clone_size: many
v_call: TRBV12-3/TRBV12-4
j_call: TRBJ2-3
d_call: -
cdr3_nt: TGTGCCAGCAGCCCTCTACTAGCATCAGATACGCAGTATTTT
cdr3_aa: CASSPLLASDTQYF

clone_size: few
v_call: TRBV30
j_call: TRBJ2-3
d_call: -
cdr3_nt: TGTGCCTGGAGTTCCCGTTTCATGGGCACAGATACGCAGTATTTT
cdr3_aa: CAWSSRFMGTDTQYF

clone_size: many
v_call: TRBV4-3
j_call: TRBJ2-1
d_call: -
cdr3_nt: TGCGCCAGCAGCCAGGGGCGGACCAACAATGAGCAGTTCTTC
cdr3_aa: CASSQGRTNNEQFF

clone_size: few
v_call: TRBV4-3
j_call: TRBJ2-4
d_call: TRBD2
cdr3_nt: TGCGCCAGCAGCCTAGAATCGGGGGGAACCTTAAACATTCAGTACTTC
cdr3_aa: CASSLESGGTLNIQYF

clone_size: many
v_call: TRBV12-3/TRBV12-4
j_call: TRBJ2-1
d_call: -
cdr3_nt: TGTGCCAGCACCGACATTTACAATGAGCAGTTCTTC
cdr3_aa: CASTDIYNEQFF

clone_size: -
v_call: TRBV30
j_call: TRBJ2-1
d_call: -
cdr3_nt: TGTGCCTGGTCCCCTTCCTCGGGACAAACTGAGCAGTTCTTC
cdr3_aa: CAWSPSSGQTEQFF

clone_size: -
v_call: TRBV11-2
j_call: TRBJ2-7
d_call: -
cdr3_nt: TGTGCCAGCAGCCGGGTCGACACCTACGAGCAGTACTTC
cdr3_aa: CASSRVDTYEQYF

clone_size: -
v_call: TRBV10-3
j_call: TRBJ2-1
d_call: -
cdr3_nt: TGTGCCATCACGAATTTGGGGGGCCACAATGAGCAGTTCTTC
cdr3_aa: CAITNLGGHNEQFF

clone_size: -
v_call: TRBV20-1
j_call: TRBJ1-5
d_call: -
cdr3_nt: TGCAGTGCTAGAAAAAGGGGGAATAGCAATCAGCCCCAGCATTTT
cdr3_aa: CSARKRGNSNQPQHF

clone_size: many
v_call: TRBV5-5
j_call: TRBJ1-4
d_call: -
cdr3_nt: TGTGCCAGCAGCCCGGGCTGGGACGGACGAAATGAAAAACTGTTTTTT
cdr3_aa: CASSPGWDGRNEKLFF

clone_size: few
v_call: TRBV2
j_call: TRBJ2-1
d_call: TRBD2
cdr3_nt: TGTGCCAGCAGTGAAGCGCGAGCGGGAGTTATCAATGAGCAGTTCTTC
cdr3_aa: CASSEARAGVINEQFF

clone_size: few
v_call: TRBV27
j_call: TRBJ1-1
d_call: -
cdr3_nt: TGTGCCAGCAGTTTATCGTCGGGGTACACTGAAGCTTTCTTT
cdr3_aa: CASSLSSGYTEAFF

clone_size: -
v_call: TRBV20-1
j_call: TRBJ1-2
d_call: -
cdr3_nt: TGCAGTGCTAGTCCCATAGGGGGTACCCTCCAAAGTGGCTACACCTTC
cdr3_aa: CSASPIGGTLQSGYTF

clone_size: many
v_call: TRBV11-2
j_call: TRBJ2-5
d_call: TRBD2
cdr3_nt: TGTGCCAGCAGCCCGGGACTACAAGAGACCCAGTACTTC
cdr3_aa: CASSPGLQETQYF

clone_size: -
v_call: TRBV11-2
j_call: TRBJ2-2
d_call: -
cdr3_nt: TGTGCCAGCAGCCCCAGGCCGGGACCCGAAACCGGGGAGCTGTTTTTT
cdr3_aa: CASSPRPGPETGELFF

clone_size: many
v_call: TRBV3-1
j_call: TRBJ1-5
d_call: -
cdr3_nt: TGTGCCAGCAGCCACGGGGGGCCTAATCAGCCCCAGCATTTT
cdr3_aa: CASSHGGPNQPQHF

clone_size: many
v_call: TRBV20-1
j_call: TRBJ2-1
d_call: TRBD1
cdr3_nt: TGCAGTGCCCTGGACGCCGGGACAGGGGTCGGTGAGCAGTTCTTC
cdr3_aa: CSALDAGTGVGEQFF

clone_size: many
v_call: TRBV20-1
j_call: TRBJ2-1
d_call: TRBD2
cdr3_nt: TGCAGTGGAGTAGACGGGAGGGGTTACAATGAGCAGTTCTTC
cdr3_aa: CSGVDGRGYNEQFF

clone_size: many
v_call: TRBV4-3
j_call: TRBJ2-7
d_call: TRBD2
cdr3_nt: TGCGCCAGCAGCCAAGATTGGCTAGCGGGCTACGAGCAGTACTTC
cdr3_aa: CASSQDWLAGYEQYF

clone_size: many
v_call: TRBV28
j_call: TRBJ1-1
d_call: -
cdr3_nt: TGTGCAGTGAGGGCTTCTGAAGCTTTCTTT
cdr3_aa: CAVRASEAFF

clone_size: few
v_call: TRBV18
j_call: TRBJ2-7
d_call: TRBD2
cdr3_nt: TGTGCCAGCTCACCGCCGGGACTAGCGGGGATTGGGGAGCAGTACTTC
cdr3_aa: CASSPPGLAGIGEQYF

clone_size: -
v_call: TRBV4-3
j_call: TRBJ2-1
d_call: TRBD2
cdr3_nt: TGCGCCAGCAGCCAGGCCGGGACTAGCGGGAGGAATGAGCAGTTCTTC
cdr3_aa: CASSQAGTSGRNEQFF

clone_size: -
v_call: TRBV12-3/TRBV12-4
j_call: TRBJ2-2
d_call: TRBD2
cdr3_nt: TGTGCCAGCAGGCTCCTAGCGGGAGGGCCTGGCAGGGAGCTGTTTTTT
cdr3_aa: CASRLLAGGPGRELFF